This T cell receptor beta chain stems from a study of blood T cell repertoires in COVID-19. Study overall: Donors in the United States, Italy and Spain gave samples during acute or convalescent COVID-19. PBMCs, B-cell-depleted T cells, or T cells provided the cDNA or gDNA that made up the material.

Per the original data handling: Reference gene primers were amplified, and this amplification served to estimate nucleated cell counts. Some clones are missing from TCRdb's copy, which holds only in-frame ones; the method was immunoSEQ multiplex PCR. V and J calls plus clone size are reproduced from that table; the DNA served to infer D and trimming. The sample lists about 260,000 clones; 75% to 90% were seen once. Germline values: CDR1 MNHEY, CDR2 SMNVEV (reference sequence). Trimming left V 7 bases short and J 0 bases short, with 25 bases between. CDR3 length: 19 amino acids. This sequence was found in a man aged 30 to 45 with active or convalescent COVID-19. The sequenced material came from peripheral blood. The chain has TRBV27 and TRBJ2-1; possibly TRBD1 for D (6 bases). The CDR3 DNA reads TGTGCCAGCACCCGGCCCCGGTCTGTTGGGGGCGCCTCCTACAATGAGCAGTTCTTC. This gives the protein CASTRPRSVGGASYNEQFF.